What follows are 32 T cell receptor beta chains derived from one specimen sequenced in a study of blood T cell repertoires in COVID-19 (dated by TCRdb to the early 2020s). Libraries were made using the immunoSEQ multiplex PCR assay. Drawn from immuneACCESS, this table holds only the in-frame rearrangements with V and J called that TCRdb kept. Clones are partly lost; checked studies trace under half to an unresolved V gene and leave the rest unexplained. The sample data list 62,000 or so clones, and approximately 83% of these were observed just once. 1.4% of the sample goes to the ten largest clones. Material: peripheral blood. These receptors all come from a woman aged 55-75 years with acute or convalescent COVID-19.

The chain uses TRBV23-1 and TRBJ1-5; a weak D match, TRBD1 (5 bases). TRBV23-1 is recorded as an ORF, its role being uncertain. The CDR3 runs 17 residues. V was shortened by 1 base and J by 2 bases, with 15 bases between the two germline ends. The CDR3 reads CASSQFSGKGRNQPQHF. CDR3 coding DNA: TGCGCCAGCAGTCAATTTTCAGGAAAGGGGCGCAATCAGCCCCAGCATTTT.

The chain employs TRBV27 and TRBJ2-7, with D possibly TRBD1 on 5 matching bases. The V gene lost 2 bases and the J gene lost 6 bases, with 20 bases spanning the gap. The CDR3 loop spans 16 amino acids. The germline CDR1 and CDR2 sequences are MNHEY and SMNVEV (reference sequence). CDR3 residues: CASSLRQGSGRIEQYF. DNA for the CDR3: TGTGCCAGCAGTTTAAGGCAGGGTTCGGGTCGGATCGAGCAGTACTTC.

This chain's CDR3 is CASRISTDSYGYTF. CDR3 in DNA: TGTGCCAGCAGGATCTCAACGGACAGCTATGGCTACACCTTC. The chain joins TRBV7-9 to TRBJ1-2; a possible D gene is TRBD1 (6 bases). The CDR3 is 14 residues long. Trimming removed 6 bases at V and 4 bases at J, with 15 bases between. Germline V gene lookup returns CDR1 SEHNR and CDR2 FQNEAQ (reference sequence).

The gene calls are TRBV4-1 and TRBJ1-1; TRBD1 matches at 8 bases. The CDR3 loop spans 15 amino acids. Trimming at V came to 1 base and at J to 1 base, leaving 2 bases not matched to a gene. CDR1 is MGHRA, CDR2 YSYEKL, per germline. CDR3 nucleotides: TGCGCCAGCAGCCAAGTTGGGACAGGGAACACTGAAGCTTTCTTT. It encodes CASSQVGTGNTEAFF.

This rearrangement joins TRBV12-3 or TRBV12-4 to TRBJ2-7; the D gene is possibly TRBD2 (6 bases). The CDR3 spans 12 residues. The ends were cut back, 7 bases at V and 4 bases at J, with 11 bases in the middle. The CDR3 loop is CASTRDSYEQYF. CDR3 DNA sequence: TGTGCCAGCACACGGGACTCGTACGAGCAGTACTTC.

The gene calls are TRBV9 and TRBJ2-2; 9 bases fit TRBD1. Germline CDR1 reads SGDLS; CDR2 reads YYNGEE. CDR3 size: 18 residues. Unmatched junction bases numbered 12, after V lost 3 bases and J lost 3 bases. The CDR3 reads CASSDRTGATGYTGELFF. CDR3 bases: TGTGCCAGCAGCGACCGGACAGGGGCGACGGGATACACCGGGGAGCTGTTTTTT.

This clone showed up just a few times. CDR3 region: CASSRTGTVNSGNTIYF. CDR3 DNA sequence: TGTGCCAGTAGCCGGACCGGGACAGTAAACTCTGGAAACACCATATATTTT. The chain recombines TRBV19 with TRBJ1-3; TRBD1 matches 7 bases. The V segment lost 6 bases and the J segment 0 bases; nucleotides outside the gene matches: 11. CDR1 is LNHDA and CDR2 is SQIVND in the germline V gene (reference sequence). The CDR3 sequence is 17 residues long.

This rearrangement joins TRBV30 to TRBJ2-1; D is perhaps TRBD2 (5 bases). V was shortened by 5 bases and J by 4 bases, with 6 bases between the two germline ends. The CDR3 has 11 amino acids. In germline, CDR1 is GTSNPN, CDR2 SVGIG (reference sequence). In nucleotides, the CDR3 is TGTGCCTGGGGGAGATACAATGAGCAGTTCTTC. Protein product: CAWGRYNEQFF.

The chain's CDR3 is CASSRQAGVTDTQYF. The CDR3 nucleotides read TGTGCCAGCTCCCGGCAAGCGGGAGTTACAGATACGCAGTATTTT. V and J are TRBV2 and TRBJ2-3; the match to TRBD2 covers 8 bases. The CDR3 runs to 15 residues. After removal of 8 bases from V and 3 bases from J, the junction contained 10 bases not matched to a gene. The germline gives CDR1 SNHLY, CDR2 FYNNEI.

This clone has a single count. The chain links TRBV4-1 to TRBJ2-5; 11 bases are shared with TRBD2. Germline V lookup: CDR1 MGHRA, CDR2 YSYEKL. The length of the CDR3 is 16 residues. Trimming took 4 bases from V and 1 from J; bases not matched to a gene: 5. The DNA for the CDR3 is TGCGCCAGCAGCCGAGGGGGACTAGCGGTCCAAGAGACCCAGTACTTC. Protein product: CASSRGGLAVQETQYF.

The chain joins TRBV3-1 (or the pseudogene TRBV3-2) to TRBJ1-3, with D unresolved. CDR1 and CDR2 (germline): LGHDT, YNNKEL (reference sequence). V was shortened by 4 bases and J by 0 bases, with 13 bases between the two germline ends. CDR3 length equals 16 residues. CDR3 sequence: CASSPFVGSSGNTIYF. The CDR3 DNA reads TGTGCCAGCAGCCCCTTTGTAGGGAGCTCTGGAAACACCATATATTTT.

The genes are TRBV27 and TRBJ1-2; possibly TRBD1 for D (6 bases). Trimming cost V 4 bases and J 8 bases, with 17 bases left between them. The germline gives CDR1 MNHEY, CDR2 SMNVEV (reference sequence). The CDR3 is 14 residues long. The CDR3 region is CASSSVNRVDGYTF. CDR3 bases: TGTGCCAGCAGTTCCGTGAACAGGGTTGACGGCTACACCTTC.

The V gene is TRBV18, the J gene TRBJ1-1, with D possibly TRBD1 on 6 matching bases. V was pared by 2 bases and J by 1 base, with 8 bases between. Germline loops: CDR1 KGHSH, CDR2 LQKENI. The CDR3 is 14 residues long. The DNA of the CDR3 is TGTGCCAGCTCACCAGACAGGAAGAACACTGAAGCTTTCTTT. As protein: CASSPDRKNTEAFF.

This clone was counted only a few times. The chain recombines TRBV30 with TRBJ1-4, with a possible D match to TRBD1 (5 bases). This CDR3 spans 15 amino acids. V was shortened by 3 bases and J by 7 bases, with 18 bases between the two germline ends. Germline CDR1 is GTSNPN and CDR2 is SVGIG (reference sequence). CDR3: CAWRKIGGGSEKLFF. DNA of the CDR3: TGTGCCTGGAGGAAGATAGGCGGGGGAAGTGAAAAACTGTTTTTT.

The V and J genes are TRBV18 and TRBJ1-1, with 7 bases lining up with TRBD1. Trimming at V came to 2 bases and at J to 8 bases, leaving 11 bases not matched to a gene. Germline-derived CDR1 and CDR2 are KGHSH and LQKENI. There are 15 residues in the CDR3. CDR3 bases: TGTGCCAGCTCACCAGGACAGGTGCCTTACGGGGAAGCTTTCTTT. The encoded protein is CASSPGQVPYGEAFF.

The rearrangement links TRBV19 to TRBJ2-1, with D maybe TRBD2 (6 bases). Trimming left V 1 base short and J 3 bases short, with 19 bases between. The CDR3 sequence is 18 residues long. Germline CDR1 reads LNHDA; CDR2 reads SQIVND (reference sequence). The CDR3 sequence is CASSIARETQSFYNEQFF. In DNA form, the CDR3 reads TGTGCCAGTAGTATAGCCCGGGAGACCCAAAGCTTCTACAATGAGCAGTTCTTC.

This chain joins TRBV6-1 and TRBJ1-4, with 12 bases identical to TRBD1. The CDR3 covers 16 residues. CDR1 MNHNS and CDR2 SASEGT come from the germline V gene. Trimming took 1 base from V and 7 from J; bases not matched to a gene: 4. The CDR3 loop is CASSEVGGQGAEKLFF. CDR3 bases: TGTGCCAGCAGTGAAGTTGGGGGACAGGGGGCTGAAAAACTGTTTTTT.

In its sample, this clone was seen a few times. The rearrangement uses TRBV28 and TRBJ1-2; TRBD1 is a possible D gene (6 bases). Trimming removed 6 bases from V and 5 bases from J, with 10 bases in between. The CDR3 loop spans 12 amino acids. The germline CDR1 and CDR2 sequences are MDHEN and SYDVKM. The CDR3 bases are TGTGCCAGCAGCCGGGACACTTATGGCTACACCTTC. Translation gives CASSRDTYGYTF.

The genes are TRBV19 and TRBJ1-5, with TRBD1 matching 8 bases. The V segment lost 6 bases and the J segment 2 bases; nucleotides outside the gene matches: 3. CDR1 is LNHDA and CDR2 is SQIVND in the germline V gene (reference sequence). This CDR3 region has 14 residues. CDR3 nucleotides: TGTGCCAGTAGGGACAGGGCTGGCAATCAGCCCCAGCATTTT. Encoded protein: CASRDRAGNQPQHF.

Written as DNA, the CDR3 is TGTGCCATCAGCGCGGGACAGGGCCTAACCACTAACTATGGCTACACCTTC. Its protein is CAISAGQGLTTNYGYTF. The chain is built from TRBV10-3 and TRBJ1-2; 9 nucleotides agree with TRBD1. V shed 6 bases and J 0 bases; nucleotides not matched to a gene: 11. The germline CDR1 and CDR2 sequences are ENHRY and SYGVKD. The CDR3 runs 17 residues.

The chain uses TRBV4-1 and TRBJ2-5; maybe TRBD1 (5 bases). Germline lookup yields CDR1 MGHRA and CDR2 YSYEKL. The V end was cut by 3 bases, the J end by 3 bases, with 17 bases between. CDR3 size: 16 residues. In DNA, the CDR3 is TGCGCCAGCAGCCAGTGGCGCGGACACTTGGAAGAGACCCAGTACTTC. It translates to CASSQWRGHLEETQYF.

This chain's CDR3 is CASSVPRTGGSYGYTF. For the CDR3, the DNA is TGTGCCAGCAGTGTGCCCCGGACGGGAGGTTCCTATGGCTACACCTTC. The chain has TRBV2 and TRBJ1-2, with D hard to call. CDR1 is SNHLY, CDR2 FYNNEI, per germline. The CDR3 has 16 residues. Trimming removed 4 bases at V and 4 bases at J, with 19 bases between.

The chain uses TRBV4-1 and TRBJ1-3, with D tentatively TRBD1 (6 bases). The CDR3 runs 18 residues. V was cut by 0 bases and J by 3 bases, with 18 bases left in between. CDR1 MGHRA and CDR2 YSYEKL come from the germline V gene. The CDR3 sequence: CASSQDLTGLRFGNTIYF. CDR3 DNA sequence: TGCGCCAGCAGCCAAGATCTTACAGGGTTGAGATTTGGAAACACCATATATTTT.

This chain uses TRBV7-8 with TRBJ1-2; perhaps TRBD1 as D (6 bases). Germline CDR1 SGHVS, CDR2 FQNEAQ. This CDR3 spans 15 amino acids. The V end lost 1 base, the J end lost 5 bases, and 14 bases lay between the germline ends. In DNA, the CDR3 is TGTGCCAGCAGCTTAGAGGCAGGGGTAGGGTATGGCTACACCTTC. Translation: CASSLEAGVGYGYTF.

Comment on this clone: A junction end diverges from the germline sequence, so it may reflect a read error. This chain connects TRBV7-3 to TRBJ2-1; 15 bases map to TRBD2. This CDR3 spans 19 amino acids. CDR1 and CDR2 (germline): SGHTA, FQGTGA. The CDR3 region has the DNA TGTGCCAGCAGCTCGTCCCTAGGACTAGCGGGGGGGCCCTATAATGAGCAGTTCTTC. Protein sequence: CASSSSLGLAGGPYNEQFF.

CDR3 region: CASSPGGDGYTF. CDR3 sequence (DNA): TGTGCCAGTAGTCCTGGAGGGGATGGCTACACCTTC. J is TRBJ1-2 and V is TRBV19; tentative D call: TRBD1 (5 bases). CDR1 LNHDA and CDR2 SQIVND come from the germline V gene (reference sequence). V gave up 5 bases and J gave up 6 bases, with 10 bases separating them. This CDR3 contains 12 residues.

This chain connects TRBV6-5 to TRBJ1-2, with TRBD1 matching over 10 bases. J lost 7 bases, V lost 10 bases, and 12 bases had no gene match. Germline CDR1 and CDR2: MNHEY and SVGAGI. CDR3 length: 14 amino acids. CDR3 in DNA: TGTGCCACCGAAGCCGGGACAGGGGTTCGTGGCTACACCTTC. It specifies CATEAGTGVRGYTF.

CDR3 amino acids: CASRSGADTQYF. CDR3 DNA sequence: TGTGCCAGCAGGTCAGGGGCGGATACGCAGTATTTT. This chain links TRBV12-3 or TRBV12-4 with TRBJ2-3; D is possibly TRBD1 (6 bases). Trimming removed 6 bases at V and 6 bases at J, with 10 bases between. This CDR3 comprises 12 residues.

The chain recombines TRBV6-5 with TRBJ1-2; the D is unclear. Looked up from germline, CDR1 is MNHEY and CDR2 is SVGAGI. Trimming took off 2 bases at V and 2 bases at J, with 6 bases between the two ends. This CDR3 region has 13 residues. CDR3 in amino acids: CASSYGKNYGYTF. CDR3 DNA: TGTGCCAGCAGTTACGGCAAAAACTATGGCTACACCTTC.

The rearrangement uses TRBV6-5 and TRBJ2-5; the match to TRBD2 covers 7 bases. Trimming removed 2 bases from V and 5 bases from J; junction bases left unmatched: 8. Per the germline V gene, CDR1 is MNHEY and CDR2 is SVGAGI. This CDR3 spans 15 amino acids. CDR3 region: CASSYVGLAAETQYF. The CDR3 DNA reads as TGTGCCAGCAGTTACGTGGGGCTAGCGGCCGAGACCCAGTACTTC.

J is TRBJ1-6 and V is TRBV28; D remains unclear. Trimming took 10 bases from V and 7 from J, leaving 17 bases between them. CDR1 and CDR2 (germline): MDHEN, SYDVKM. The CDR3 spans 14 residues. This chain's CDR3 is CATRLEGPNSPLHF. The CDR3 DNA is TGTGCCACGAGACTAGAAGGTCCCAATTCACCCCTCCACTTT.

This clone appeared a single time. V is TRBV6-5 and J is TRBJ2-5; no clear D. The CDR3 length is 12 residues. Deletions cut 4 bases from V and 5 bases from J, with 8 bases between. CDR1 and CDR2 from the germline V gene are MNHEY and SVGAGI. The CDR3 DNA sequence: TGTGCCAGCAGTTCCACTTGGGAGACCCAGTACTTC. This translates into CASSSTWETQYF.